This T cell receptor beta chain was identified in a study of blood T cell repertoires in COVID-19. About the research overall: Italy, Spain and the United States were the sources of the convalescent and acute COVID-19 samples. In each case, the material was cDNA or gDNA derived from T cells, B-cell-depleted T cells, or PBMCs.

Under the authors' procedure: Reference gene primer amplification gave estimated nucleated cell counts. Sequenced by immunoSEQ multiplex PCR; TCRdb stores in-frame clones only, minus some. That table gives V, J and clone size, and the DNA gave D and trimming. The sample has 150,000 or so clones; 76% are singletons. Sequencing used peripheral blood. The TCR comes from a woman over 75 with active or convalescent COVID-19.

In nucleotides, the CDR3 is TGTGCCAGCTCATATTTTTCGGGAGAGCAGTACTTC. Amino acids: CASSYFSGEQYF. This chain connects TRBV18 to TRBJ2-7; D might be TRBD2 (5 bases). The CDR3 extends over 12 amino acids. Between the trimmed V and J ends, which lost 5 bases and 7 bases, there was a span of 12 bases. CDR1 and CDR2 from the germline V gene are KGHSH and LQKENI.